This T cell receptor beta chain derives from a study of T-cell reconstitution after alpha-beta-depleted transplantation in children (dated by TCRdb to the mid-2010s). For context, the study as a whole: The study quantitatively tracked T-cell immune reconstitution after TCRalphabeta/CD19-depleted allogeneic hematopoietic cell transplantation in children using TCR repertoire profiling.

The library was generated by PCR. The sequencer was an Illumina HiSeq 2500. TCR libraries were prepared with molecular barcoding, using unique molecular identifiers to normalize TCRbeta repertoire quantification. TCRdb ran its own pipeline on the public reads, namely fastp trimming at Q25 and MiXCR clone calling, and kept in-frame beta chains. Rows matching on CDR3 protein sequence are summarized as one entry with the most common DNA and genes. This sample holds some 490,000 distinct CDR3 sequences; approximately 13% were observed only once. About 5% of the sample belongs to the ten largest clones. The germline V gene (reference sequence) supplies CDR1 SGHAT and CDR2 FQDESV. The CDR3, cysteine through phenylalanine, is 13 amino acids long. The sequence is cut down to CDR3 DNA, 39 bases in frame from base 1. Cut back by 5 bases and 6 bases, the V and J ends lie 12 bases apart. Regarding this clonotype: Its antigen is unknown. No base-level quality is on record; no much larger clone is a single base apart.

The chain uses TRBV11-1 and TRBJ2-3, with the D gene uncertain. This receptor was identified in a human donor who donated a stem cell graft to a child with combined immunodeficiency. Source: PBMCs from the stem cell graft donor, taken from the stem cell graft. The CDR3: CASSKVLVDTQYF. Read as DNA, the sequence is TGTGCCAGCAGCAAGGTGTTGGTGGATACGCAGTATTTT.